Listed below are T cell receptor beta chains from one sample, sequenced in a study of T cell responses to AZD1222 COVID-19 vaccine. TCRdb keeps only in-frame clones here, not all; method: immunoSEQ multiplex PCR. This table has 70,000 to 100,000 clones, 80% to 90% appearing once. The material sequenced was peripheral blood, taken 28 days after the second AZD1222 dose. All receptors come from an adult who received the AZD1222 COVID-19 vaccine. CDR3s include the opening cysteine and the closing phenylalanine or tryptophan. The D gene is left open where the match is weak. Rows may omit the clone size; those that give it use once, few, many or a size class.

v_gene: TRBV12-3/TRBV12-4; abundance: -; j_gene: TRBJ1-3; d_gene: -; CDR3nt: TGTGCCAGCAGTTTTGAGGGAAACACCATATATTTT; CDR3aa: CASSFEGNTIYF
v_gene: TRBV24-1; abundance: -; j_gene: TRBJ2-1; d_gene: -; CDR3nt: TGTGCCACTCGGAGTGGGAGCTTGTACAATGAGCAGTTCTTC; CDR3aa: CATRSGSLYNEQFF
v_gene: TRBV19; abundance: -; j_gene: TRBJ2-7; d_gene: -; CDR3nt: TGTGCCAGTAGTACTCTAAGTGCCTACGAGCAGTACTTC; CDR3aa: CASSTLSAYEQYF
v_gene: TRBV11-2; abundance: -; j_gene: TRBJ1-2; d_gene: -; CDR3nt: TGTGCCAGCAGCTTAGCACAGTATGGCTACACCTTC; CDR3aa: CASSLAQYGYTF
v_gene: TRBV19; abundance: -; j_gene: TRBJ1-3; d_gene: -; CDR3nt: TGTGCCAGTATCTCACCTTGGACCTCTGGAAACACCATATATTTT; CDR3aa: CASISPWTSGNTIYF
v_gene: TRBV5-1; abundance: once; j_gene: TRBJ2-3; d_gene: -; CDR3nt: TGCGCCAGCAGCCTCGGGACGACTAGCACAGATACGCAGTATTTT; CDR3aa: CASSLGTTSTDTQYF
v_gene: TRBV6-5; abundance: -; j_gene: TRBJ1-2; d_gene: -; CDR3nt: TGTGCCAGCGGCCGGACAGCGACCGAGAACTATGGCTACACCTTC; CDR3aa: CASGRTATENYGYTF
v_gene: TRBV6-1; abundance: -; j_gene: TRBJ2-5; d_gene: -; CDR3nt: TGTGCCAGCAGTGAAGGCCCAGTTCAAGAGACCCAGTACTTC; CDR3aa: CASSEGPVQETQYF
v_gene: TRBV24-1; abundance: -; j_gene: TRBJ2-1; d_gene: TRBD1; CDR3nt: TGTGCCACCAGTGACCACTGGGGGGCAGGGGGCGGGAATGAGCAGTTCTTC; CDR3aa: CATSDHWGAGGGNEQFF
v_gene: TRBV19; abundance: once; j_gene: TRBJ1-1; d_gene: -; CDR3nt: TGTGCCAGTAGTATTGAAGCAGGGGACACTGAAGCTTTCTTT; CDR3aa: CASSIEAGDTEAFF
v_gene: TRBV9; abundance: -; j_gene: TRBJ1-1; d_gene: TRBD1; CDR3nt: TGTGCCAGCAGCCAACAGACAGGGTCCGCTGAAGCTTTCTTT; CDR3aa: CASSQQTGSAEAFF
v_gene: TRBV29-1; abundance: once; j_gene: TRBJ1-1; d_gene: TRBD1; CDR3nt: TGCAGCGTTGAGACAGGGGGGGACACTGAAGCTTTCTTT; CDR3aa: CSVETGGDTEAFF
v_gene: TRBV4-2; abundance: -; j_gene: TRBJ2-4; d_gene: -; CDR3nt: TGTGCCAGCAGCCAAGATTTTGCCGTCGGCAAAAACATTCAGTACTTC; CDR3aa: CASSQDFAVGKNIQYF
v_gene: TRBV28; abundance: -; j_gene: TRBJ1-3; d_gene: TRBD1; CDR3nt: TGTGCCAGCAGTCCATCGACAGGGACGGGAAACACCATATATTTT; CDR3aa: CASSPSTGTGNTIYF
v_gene: TRBV5-1; abundance: once; j_gene: TRBJ2-1; d_gene: TRBD1; CDR3nt: TGCGCCAGCAGCTTGGAGGACAGGGGCAATGAGCAGTTCTTC; CDR3aa: CASSLEDRGNEQFF
v_gene: TRBV5-1; abundance: -; j_gene: TRBJ1-4; d_gene: -; CDR3nt: TGCGCCAGCAGCACTGGGGGGATTAATGAAAAACTGTTTTTT; CDR3aa: CASSTGGINEKLFF
v_gene: TRBV6-5; abundance: -; j_gene: TRBJ1-3; d_gene: -; CDR3nt: TGTGCCAGCAGCCCCGGGGATGCCTCTGGAAACACCATATATTTT; CDR3aa: CASSPGDASGNTIYF
v_gene: TRBV4-3; abundance: -; j_gene: TRBJ2-1; d_gene: -; CDR3nt: TGCGCCAGCAGCCAAGCCCCACTAGTGAACTCCTACAATGAGCAGTTCTTC; CDR3aa: CASSQAPLVNSYNEQFF
v_gene: TRBV7-9; abundance: -; j_gene: TRBJ1-6; d_gene: -; CDR3nt: TGTGCCAGCAGCTTTGGCCCCTATAATTCACCCCTCCACTTT; CDR3aa: CASSFGPYNSPLHF
v_gene: TRBV15; abundance: -; j_gene: TRBJ2-5; d_gene: TRBD1; CDR3nt: TGTGCCACCAGCAGCGACAGGGGCCAAGAGACCCAGTACTTC; CDR3aa: CATSSDRGQETQYF
v_gene: TRBV3-1/TRBV3-2; abundance: -; j_gene: TRBJ2-7; d_gene: TRBD2; CDR3nt: TGTGCCAGCAGCCTGGGAGGTAACGGGAGGTTCTACGAGCAGTACTTC; CDR3aa: CASSLGGNGRFYEQYF
v_gene: TRBV13; abundance: -; j_gene: TRBJ1-5; d_gene: -; CDR3nt: TGTGCCAGCAGCCCCTCTCTTAATCAGCCCCAGCATTTT; CDR3aa: CASSPSLNQPQHF
v_gene: TRBV11-2; abundance: -; j_gene: TRBJ2-6; d_gene: TRBD1; CDR3nt: TGTGCCAGCAGCCAGACAGGGTACTCTGGGGCCAACGTCCTGACTTTC; CDR3aa: CASSQTGYSGANVLTF
v_gene: TRBV19; abundance: -; j_gene: TRBJ1-5; d_gene: -; CDR3nt: TGTGCCAGTAGTATAGAGTTTACACAGCCCCAGCATTTT; CDR3aa: CASSIEFTQPQHF
v_gene: TRBV7-2; abundance: -; j_gene: TRBJ2-2; d_gene: TRBD1; CDR3nt: TGTGCCAGCAGCAAAAGAGGACAGGGGTCCGGGGAGCTGTTTTTT; CDR3aa: CASSKRGQGSGELFF
v_gene: TRBV5-1; abundance: -; j_gene: TRBJ1-6; d_gene: TRBD1; CDR3nt: TGCGCCAGCAGCTTGGAACAGGGGTCTTCACCCCTCCACTTT; CDR3aa: CASSLEQGSSPLHF
v_gene: TRBV28; abundance: -; j_gene: TRBJ1-2; d_gene: -; CDR3nt: TGTGCCAGCAGTTATATCCGTCATGGCTACACCTTC; CDR3aa: CASSYIRHGYTF
v_gene: TRBV2; abundance: -; j_gene: TRBJ1-4; d_gene: -; CDR3nt: TGTGCCAGCAGTGAGGACAGAAACAATGAAAAACTGTTTTTT; CDR3aa: CASSEDRNNEKLFF
v_gene: TRBV27; abundance: -; j_gene: TRBJ2-3; d_gene: -; CDR3nt: TGTGCCAGCAGTTTATCACAGAGGGTTAGCACAGATACGCAGTATTTT; CDR3aa: CASSLSQRVSTDTQYF
v_gene: TRBV7-2; abundance: -; j_gene: TRBJ2-2; d_gene: TRBD1; CDR3nt: TGTGCCAGCAGCGGATTCACAGGGGGCACCGGGGAGCTGTTTTTT; CDR3aa: CASSGFTGGTGELFF
v_gene: TRBV4-1; abundance: -; j_gene: TRBJ1-2; d_gene: -; CDR3nt: TGCGCCAGCAGCCAAAGGACAGTCCTTTATGGCTACACCTTC; CDR3aa: CASSQRTVLYGYTF
v_gene: TRBV30; abundance: -; j_gene: TRBJ1-5; d_gene: -; CDR3nt: TGTGCCTGGAGTCTAGGACTGATTAGCAATCAGCCCCAGCATTTT; CDR3aa: CAWSLGLISNQPQHF
v_gene: TRBV9; abundance: few; j_gene: TRBJ1-5; d_gene: -; CDR3nt: TGTGCCAGCAGCCCCCAGGGAAGAAATCAGCCCCAGCATTTT; CDR3aa: CASSPQGRNQPQHF
v_gene: TRBV28; abundance: -; j_gene: TRBJ1-3; d_gene: -; CDR3nt: TGTGCCAGCAGTTCATGGGCCTCTGGAAACACCATATATTTT; CDR3aa: CASSSWASGNTIYF
v_gene: TRBV19; abundance: -; j_gene: TRBJ1-3; d_gene: -; CDR3nt: TGTGCCAGTAGTAGGGAGCTTCCTGGGACTGGAAACACCATATATTTT; CDR3aa: CASSRELPGTGNTIYF
v_gene: TRBV7-3; abundance: -; j_gene: TRBJ2-1; d_gene: TRBD2; CDR3nt: TGTGCCAGCAGCTTCCTAGGGACTAGCGGGGGGGCCGGTGAGCAGTTCTTC; CDR3aa: CASSFLGTSGGAGEQFF
v_gene: TRBV6-2/TRBV6-3; abundance: -; j_gene: TRBJ2-7; d_gene: -; CDR3nt: TGTGCCAGCAGCAGAGCAGGGATAACCTACGAGCAGTACTTC; CDR3aa: CASSRAGITYEQYF
v_gene: TRBV19; abundance: -; j_gene: TRBJ1-5; d_gene: -; CDR3nt: TGTGCCAGTAGTATAGATCGAAGGCAGCCCCAGCATTTT; CDR3aa: CASSIDRRQPQHF
v_gene: TRBV10-3; abundance: once; j_gene: TRBJ2-3; d_gene: -; CDR3nt: TGTGCCATCAGTGAAGGGATCTTTAGCACAGATACGCAGTATTTT; CDR3aa: CAISEGIFSTDTQYF
v_gene: TRBV29-1; abundance: -; j_gene: TRBJ1-1; d_gene: -; CDR3nt: TGCAGCGTTGAGGAACAGATGAACACTGAAGCTTTCTTT; CDR3aa: CSVEEQMNTEAFF
v_gene: TRBV28; abundance: -; j_gene: TRBJ1-1; d_gene: -; CDR3nt: TGTGCCAGCAGTTTAATGGGGGCCTTTGCTTTCTTT; CDR3aa: CASSLMGAFAFF
v_gene: TRBV11-1; abundance: -; j_gene: TRBJ2-2; d_gene: -; CDR3nt: TGTGCCAGCAGCTTGGACACCGGGGAGCTGTTTTTT; CDR3aa: CASSLDTGELFF
v_gene: TRBV10-3; abundance: -; j_gene: TRBJ1-6; d_gene: -; CDR3nt: TGTGCCATCAGTGAGCCGGCGGGCTCCTCACCCCTCCACTTT; CDR3aa: CAISEPAGSSPLHF
v_gene: TRBV7-8; abundance: -; j_gene: TRBJ2-7; d_gene: TRBD1; CDR3nt: TGTGCCAGCAGCCATGGGGGACAGGGAGGGTACGAGCAGTACTTC; CDR3aa: CASSHGGQGGYEQYF
v_gene: TRBV28; abundance: -; j_gene: TRBJ1-6; d_gene: -; CDR3nt: TGTGCCAGCAGTTTGCCACTTTGGGGAGGTTCACCCCTCCACTTT; CDR3aa: CASSLPLWGGSPLHF
v_gene: TRBV7-9; abundance: few; j_gene: TRBJ1-6; d_gene: -; CDR3nt: TGTGCCAGCAGCTTAGTGGCGCTCTATAATTCACCCCTCCACTTT; CDR3aa: CASSLVALYNSPLHF
v_gene: TRBV13; abundance: -; j_gene: TRBJ1-1; d_gene: -; CDR3nt: TGTGCCAGCAGCTTAGTAGCGGAGGGGGCTGAAGCTTTCTTT; CDR3aa: CASSLVAEGAEAFF
v_gene: TRBV14; abundance: -; j_gene: TRBJ1-2; d_gene: TRBD1; CDR3nt: TGTGCCAGCAGCCAAGAGGAGACAGGGGTTGGCGGCTACACCTTC; CDR3aa: CASSQEETGVGGYTF
v_gene: TRBV5-1; abundance: few; j_gene: TRBJ2-2; d_gene: -; CDR3nt: TGCGCCAGCAGCCCAGGAGTTCTGAACACCGGGGAGCTGTTTTTT; CDR3aa: CASSPGVLNTGELFF
v_gene: TRBV4-1; abundance: -; j_gene: TRBJ2-1; d_gene: -; CDR3nt: TGCGCCAGCAGCCAAGATGGGACTCGTCCTAAAATTGAGCAGTTCTTC; CDR3aa: CASSQDGTRPKIEQFF
v_gene: TRBV7-2; abundance: -; j_gene: TRBJ1-2; d_gene: -; CDR3nt: TGTGCCAGCAGCTACGGGACAACCGATGGCTACACCTTC; CDR3aa: CASSYGTTDGYTF